Each of the 19 T cell receptor beta chains below was sequenced from the same sample in a study of blood T cell repertoires in COVID-19. Libraries were prepared by immunoSEQ multiplex PCR; TCRdb keeps only in-frame clonotypes and omits some of them. The sample has roughly 410,000 clones; about nine tenths are singletons. The sequenced material came from peripheral blood. The receptors derive from a woman aged 35 to 49 with COVID-19, enrolled during active disease.

The genes are TRBV7-8 and TRBJ1-4, with 8 nucleotides matching TRBD1. J was trimmed by 11 bases and V by 6 bases; bases with no gene match: 14. Germline lookup yields CDR1 SGHVS and CDR2 FQNEAQ. The length of the CDR3 is 15 residues. The CDR3 region is CASSANRDRSYKLFF. CDR3 sequence (DNA): TGTGCCAGCAGTGCTAACCGGGACAGGTCGTACAAACTGTTTTTT. Full variable domain (missing parts from reference TRBV7-8 and TRBJ1-4): GAGVSQSPRYKVAKRGQDVALRCDPISGHVSLFWYQQALGQGPEFLTYFQNEAQLDKSGLPSDRFFAERPEGSVSTLKIQRTQQEDSAVYLCASSANRDRSYKLFFGSGTQLSVL.

This sequence joins TRBV29-1 and TRBJ2-6, with D perhaps matching TRBD2 (5 bases). V was clipped by 1 base and J by 2 bases, with 9 bases between them. The CDR3 has 15 amino acids. In germline, CDR1 is SQVTM, CDR2 ANQGSEA. The CDR3 coding sequence is TGCAGCGTTGAAGGTCGGGAAGCTGGGGCCAACGTCCTGACTTTC. This translates into CSVEGREAGANVLTF.

Regarding this clone: Mismatch with germline at one junction end may stem from a read error. J is TRBJ2-7 and V is TRBV6-2 or TRBV6-3; D is perhaps TRBD1 (6 bases). The germline gives CDR1 MNHEY, CDR2 SVGEGT. There are 14 residues in the CDR3. For the CDR3, the DNA is TGTGCCAGCAGTGACTCCGACAGGCCCCTCGAGCAGTACTTC. Translated: CASSDSDRPLEQYF.

The rearrangement uses TRBV29-1 and TRBJ2-5; 8 nucleotides line up with TRBD1. CDR3 length: 13 amino acids. Trimming took 4 bases from V and 7 from J; bases not matched to a gene: 8. CDR1 and CDR2 from the germline V gene are SQVTM and ANQGSEA. The CDR3 sequence is CSVGQGAWGTQYF. The CDR3 DNA is TGCAGCGTTGGGCAGGGGGCTTGGGGGACCCAGTACTTC.

This rearrangement joins TRBV27 to TRBJ2-3; possible D gene TRBD1, 5 bases. There are 16 residues in the CDR3. The germline CDR1 and CDR2 sequences are MNHEY and SMNVEV (reference sequence). Trimming took 10 bases from V and 2 from J, leaving 22 bases between them. CDR3 loop: CATSQWTKHLTDTQYF. CDR3 DNA: TGTGCCACCTCCCAATGGACAAAACATCTCACAGATACGCAGTATTTT.

The rearrangement uses TRBV5-1 and TRBJ2-3; D remains ambiguous. The CDR3 covers 14 residues. Germline V CDR1 and CDR2: SGHRS, YFSETQ. The V end was cut by 4 bases, the J end by 1 base, with 10 bases between. This chain's CDR3 is CASSISQGTDTQYF. The CDR3 DNA sequence: TGCGCCAGCAGCATATCTCAGGGCACAGATACGCAGTATTTT.

The chain has TRBV5-6 and TRBJ1-2, with TRBD1 identical over 12 bases. With 1 base clipped from V and 6 bases from J, the junction kept 4 bases outside the gene matches. The CDR3 runs to 15 residues. Germline values: CDR1 SGHDT, CDR2 YYEEEE. The chain's CDR3 is CASSLLGTGGDGYTF. DNA for the CDR3: TGTGCCAGCAGCTTGCTCGGGACAGGGGGCGATGGCTACACCTTC.

V and J are TRBV7-3 and TRBJ2-6, with D tentatively TRBD1 (6 bases). The CDR3 has 15 residues. V shed 6 bases and J shed 0 bases, with 9 bases lying between them. CDR1 is SGHTA and CDR2 is FQGTGA in the germline V gene. CDR3 amino acids: CASSQGGSGANVLTF. The CDR3 DNA reads TGTGCCAGCAGTCAAGGGGGCTCTGGGGCCAACGTCCTGACTTTC.

The chain uses TRBV9 and TRBJ2-2; 9 nucleotides match TRBD1. The CDR3 has 20 residues. The V segment lost 2 bases and the J segment 4 bases; nucleotides outside the gene matches: 18. Germline V gives CDR1 SGDLS, CDR2 YYNGEE. CDR3 sequence: CASSVSGTGRSGGPTGELFF. CDR3 nucleotide sequence: TGTGCCAGCAGCGTTTCCGGGACAGGGCGATCAGGCGGGCCCACCGGGGAGCTGTTTTTT.

The chain links TRBV19 to TRBJ2-5, with 7 bases fitting TRBD2. The CDR3 runs 16 residues. Germline V gene lookup returns CDR1 LNHDA and CDR2 SQIVND (reference sequence). The J segment lost 5 bases and the V segment lost 8 bases, leaving 17 bases of the junction unmatched. CDR3 sequence reads: CASSSGRAGAGETQYF. In DNA form, the CDR3 reads TGTGCCAGTTCTTCAGGCCGGGCGGGAGCGGGGGAGACCCAGTACTTC.

This rearrangement joins TRBV21-1 to TRBJ2-7; TRBD1, the table's D call, was not compared with the DNA. TRBV21-1 is shown as a pseudogene. This CDR3 has 16 residues. DNA of the CDR3: TGTGCCAGCAGCTCGTCCGGGACAGGGGTTTCCTACGAGCAGTACTTC. Its protein is CASSSSGTGVSYEQYF.

This clone was observed once. This chain uses TRBV18 with TRBJ2-1; D might be TRBD2 (7 bases). This CDR3 is built from 14 residues. Germline V gene sequence: CDR1 KGHSH, CDR2 LQKENI. The V end lost 1 base, the J end lost 5 bases, and 9 bases lay between the germline ends. This CDR3 reads CASSPRGGDNEQFF. The CDR3 bases are TGTGCCAGCTCACCACGAGGGGGGGACAATGAGCAGTTCTTC. The full variable domain, its missing parts supplied by reference TRBV18 and TRBJ2-1, is NAGVMQNPRHLVRRRGQEARLRCSPMKGHSHVYWYRQLPEEGLKFMVYLQKENIIDESGMPKERFSAEFPKEGPSILRIQQVVRGDSAAYFCASSPRGGDNEQFFGPGTRLTVL.

The chain combines TRBV5-4 with TRBJ2-5; 11 bases line up with TRBD2. The CDR3 runs 17 residues. Germline-derived CDR1 and CDR2 are SGHNT and YYREEE (reference sequence). V lost 2 bases to trimming and J lost 1 base; unmatched junction nucleotides: 7. The CDR3 region has the DNA TGTGCCAGCAGCTTCTATTTAGCGGGAGGGCTCCAAGAGACCCAGTACTTC. It encodes CASSFYLAGGLQETQYF.

This chain uses TRBV7-3 with TRBJ2-5, with TRBD1 identical over 10 bases. This CDR3 spans 15 amino acids. Germline V gene lookup returns CDR1 SGHTA and CDR2 FQGTGA. V trimming: 4 bases; J trimming: 1 base; junction bases outside the gene matches: 3. CDR3 amino acids: CASSSGTGVQETQYF. In DNA form, the CDR3 reads TGTGCCAGCAGCTCCGGGACAGGGGTCCAAGAGACCCAGTACTTC.

The rearrangement uses TRBV6-5 and TRBJ1-4; TRBD1 matches at 9 bases. The CDR3 totals 15 residues. The V gene end was trimmed by 5 bases and the J gene end by 7 bases; junction bases not matched to a gene: 8. Germline values: CDR1 MNHEY, CDR2 SVGAGI. DNA for the CDR3: TGTGCCAGCAGTACGACCGGGACAGGGATTGAAAAACTGTTTTTT. It codes for CASSTTGTGIEKLFF.

The chain is built from TRBV7-2 and TRBJ2-1; TRBD2 agrees at 7 bases. CDR1 and CDR2 (germline): SGHTA, FQGNSA. The length of the CDR3 is 14 residues. After removal of 4 bases from V and 9 bases from J, the junction contained 9 bases not matched to a gene. CDR3 coding DNA: TGTGCCAGCAGCTCTAGGATGGGGGAGGGTGAGCAGTTCTTC. This translates into CASSSRMGEGEQFF.

The chain has TRBV6-6 and TRBJ1-4, with a tentative D call TRBD1 (6 bases). This CDR3 region has 16 residues. CDR1 and CDR2 (germline): MNHNY, SVGAGI (reference sequence). The V and J ends lost 0 bases and 0 bases respectively, with 8 bases between them. CDR3 protein: CASSYSDSATNEKLFF. The CDR3 region has the DNA TGTGCCAGCAGTTACTCGGACAGTGCAACTAATGAAAAACTGTTTTTT.

The chain couples TRBV4-1 to TRBJ2-5; D possibly corresponds to TRBD2 (5 bases). Germline assignment: CDR1 MGHRA and CDR2 YSYEKL. The CDR3 is 13 residues long. V was clipped by 4 bases and J by 7 bases, with 13 bases between them. This chain's CDR3 is CASSPDGVMTQYF. In nucleotides, the CDR3 is TGCGCCAGCAGCCCCGACGGGGTGATGACCCAGTACTTC.

The V call is TRBV11-2, the J call TRBJ2-2; D is unclear. The CDR3 is made up of 14 amino acids. Germline CDR1 and CDR2: SGHAT and FQNNGV. Trimming pared 3 bases from V and 0 bases from J, leaving 5 bases between. The DNA for the CDR3 is TGTGCCAGCAGCTTCGGGTCGAACACCGGGGAGCTGTTTTTT. It encodes CASSFGSNTGELFF.